A single sample gave rise to the 24 T cell receptor beta chains below, sequenced in a study of CD8 T cells in Susac syndrome. The authors reverse transcribed roughly 0.5 to 1 ug RNA with random hexamers. A single record per CDR3 protein comes from TCRdb applying MiXCR to the immunoSEQ multiplex PCR reads. The repertoire holds 330,000 or so distinct CDR3 sequences, with approximately 85% as singletons. The specimen sequenced was CD8+ T cells from PBMCs. The receptors derive from a human donor with multiple sclerosis.

The sample holds a few counts of this clonotype. V usage is TRBV7-6 and J usage is TRBJ2-3; D is possibly TRBD2 (5 bases). Germline V gives CDR1 SGHVS, CDR2 FNYEAQ. V was cut by 4 bases and J by 0 bases, with 17 bases left in between. The CDR3 runs 17 residues. The CDR3 bases are TGTGCCAGCAGCTGGCCGCGAGAGGGCCGTAGCACAGATACGCAGTATTTT. It encodes CASSWPREGRSTDTQYF. The variable domain in full, with the rest retrieved from reference TRBV7-6 and TRBJ2-3, is GAGVSQSPRYKVTKRGQDVALRCDPISGHVSLYWYRQALGQGPEFLTYFNYEAQQDKSGLPNDRFSAERPEGSISTLTIQRTEQRDSAMYRCASSWPREGRSTDTQYFGPGTRLTVL.

V is TRBV6-5 and J is TRBJ2-5; tentatively, D is TRBD1 or TRBD2 (6 bases each). The germline CDR1 and CDR2 sequences are MNHEY and SVGAGI. V lost 6 bases, J lost 5 bases, and 19 bases lay in between. This CDR3 has 15 residues. CDR3 region: CASRDFDGGGETQYF. The CDR3 region has the DNA TGTGCCAGCAGGGATTTTGACGGGGGCGGCGAGACCCAGTACTTC.

The genes are TRBV7-9 and TRBJ2-3; D remains unclear. The length of the CDR3 is 15 residues. CDR1 and CDR2 (germline): SEHNR, FQNEAQ (reference sequence). Trimming took off 1 base at V and 4 bases at J, with 12 bases between the two ends. CDR3 sequence (DNA): TGTGCCAGCAGCTTAGGTGGCGGCAGACCAGATACGCAGTATTTT. Translating gives CASSLGGGRPDTQYF. Together with reference TRBV7-9 and TRBJ2-3, the CDR3 gives the full variable domain: DTGVSQNPRHKITKRGQNVTFRCDPISEHNRLYWYRQTLGQGPEFLTYFQNEAQLEKSRLLSDRFSAERPKGSFSTLEIQRTEQGDSAMYLCASSLGGGRPDTQYFGPGTRLTVL.

The rearrangement joins TRBV4-3 to TRBJ1-3; D gene ambiguous. Trimming removed 3 bases at V and 0 bases at J, with 9 bases between. The germline V gene has CDR1 LGHNA and CDR2 YSLEER. The CDR3 spans 15 residues. DNA for the CDR3: TGCGCCAGCAGCCAGCTACTTGACTCTGGAAACACCATATATTTT. This sequence encodes CASSQLLDSGNTIYF.

This clonotype was recorded once. This chain links TRBV7-9 with TRBJ1-2; unclear D gene. V was cut by 1 base and J by 5 bases, with 14 bases left in between. This CDR3 has 15 amino acids. CDR1 and CDR2 from the germline V gene are SEHNR and FQNEAQ (reference sequence). The CDR3 reads CASSLGIDERYGYTF. CDR3 DNA: TGTGCCAGCAGCTTAGGGATCGACGAGAGGTATGGCTACACCTTC.

The chain links TRBV4-3 to TRBJ1-2, with a tentative D call TRBD1 (5 bases). This CDR3 is built from 20 residues. The V gene's germline CDR1 is LGHNA and CDR2 YSLEER. V was clipped by 0 bases and J by 8 bases, with 31 bases between them. The CDR3 region has the DNA TGCGCCAGCAGCCAAGACTCTCTACCGGCGCGACAGCCTAGTTTAGAGGGCTACACCTTC. It translates to CASSQDSLPARQPSLEGYTF.

The V and J genes are TRBV7-2 and TRBJ2-7, with D possibly being TRBD2 (5 bases). V was shortened by 1 base and J by 4 bases, with 14 bases between the two germline ends. The CDR3 has 15 amino acids. Germline assignment: CDR1 SGHTA and CDR2 FQGNSA. The CDR3 DNA reads TGTGCCAGCAGCTTAGGAGGGATTGGCGGTTACGAGCAGTACTTC. Amino acids: CASSLGGIGGYEQYF. Full variable domain (remainder filled in from reference TRBV7-2 and TRBJ2-7): GAGVSQSPSNKVTEKGKDVELRCDPISGHTALYWYRQSLGQGLEFLIYFQGNSAPDKSGLPSDRFSAERTGGSVSTLTIQRTQQEDSAVYLCASSLGGIGGYEQYFGPGTRLTVT.

The chain links TRBV7-9 to TRBJ2-2, with TRBD2 matching 9 bases. Trimming at V came to 5 bases and at J to 7 bases, leaving 11 bases not matched to a gene. The CDR3 is 16 residues long. Germline V gene sequence: CDR1 SEHNR, CDR2 FQNEAQ (reference sequence). CDR3 in amino acids: CASSPQTSGSGGELFF. Here the CDR3 DNA reads TGTGCCAGCAGCCCGCAGACTAGCGGCTCAGGCGGGGAGCTGTTTTTT. Full variable domain (missing parts from reference TRBV7-9 and TRBJ2-2): DTGVSQNPRHKITKRGQNVTFRCDPISEHNRLYWYRQTLGQGPEFLTYFQNEAQLEKSRLLSDRFSAERPKGSFSTLEIQRTEQGDSAMYLCASSPQTSGSGGELFFGEGSRLTVL.

This clonotype is a singleton in its sample. CDR3 DNA: TGTGCCAGCAGCTTAGAGGGGACTTTCATCACTGAAGCTTTCTTT. Protein: CASSLEGTFITEAFF. The chain carries TRBV11-2 and TRBJ1-1; the D gene is possibly TRBD1 (5 bases). CDR3 size: 15 residues. In germline, CDR1 is SGHAT, CDR2 FQNNGV. V lost 0 bases to trimming and J lost 4 bases, with 12 bases between them.

The chain carries TRBV27 and TRBJ2-1; 8 bases align to TRBD2. CDR1 is MNHEY, CDR2 SMNVEV, per germline (reference sequence). The length of the CDR3 is 16 residues. V lost 2 bases, J lost 0 bases, and 3 bases stayed unmatched. The DNA for the CDR3 is TGTGCCAGCAGTTTACACGCGGGAGGCTCCTACAATGAGCAGTTCTTC. This codes for CASSLHAGGSYNEQFF.

The chain links TRBV5-4 to TRBJ1-3; D call uncertain. There are 15 residues in the CDR3. Trimming removed 3 bases at V and 0 bases at J, with 10 bases between. Germline CDR1 SGHNT, CDR2 YYREEE (reference sequence). CDR3 region: CASSSITDSGNTIYF. The CDR3 nucleotides are TGTGCCAGCAGCTCAATCACGGACTCTGGAAACACCATATATTTT.

This rearrangement joins TRBV4-3 to TRBJ2-7; D unresolved. Trimming cost V 1 base and J 5 bases, with 15 bases left between them. This CDR3 spans 15 amino acids. Germline CDR1 is LGHNA and CDR2 is YSLEER. The CDR3 coding sequence is TGCGCCAGCAGCCAAGCGGCGTGGGCCTCGGACGAGCAGTACTTC. The encoded protein is CASSQAAWASDEQYF.

This clonotype has just a few counts. The J gene is TRBJ2-1, the V gene TRBV6-5; 9 positions match TRBD2. Germline CDR1 MNHEY, CDR2 SVGAGI. Losses at the gene ends were 2 bases for V and 1 base for J; bases not matched to a gene: 0. The CDR3 totals 15 residues. CDR3 loop: CASSYAGGSYNEQFF. CDR3 DNA: TGTGCCAGCAGTTACGCGGGAGGGTCCTACAATGAGCAGTTCTTC.

The rearrangement links TRBV12-2 to TRBJ2-7; the listed D gene, TRBD1, was not tested against the DNA. TRBV12-2 is given as a pseudogene. This CDR3 is built from 19 residues. For the CDR3, the DNA is TGTGCAAGTCGCTTTTCGGGACAGGGATGGTTTAGGGGGTCCTACGAGCAGTACTTC. This encodes CASRFSGQGWFRGSYEQYF.

In DNA form, the CDR3 reads TGTGCCAGCAGTTCGCGATACCCCGGAACTAACTATGGCTACACCTTC. Its translation is CASSSRYPGTNYGYTF. V gene TRBV28 combines with J gene TRBJ1-2; D unresolved. The CDR3 is made up of 16 amino acids. Germline CDR1 reads MDHEN; CDR2 reads SYDVKM. V was shortened by 4 bases and J by 0 bases, with 15 bases between the two germline ends.

Only one count was recorded for this clonotype. V and J are TRBV19 and TRBJ2-1; 7 positions agree with TRBD2. Trimming took 2 bases from V and 3 from J; bases not matched to a gene: 13. This CDR3 is 18 amino acids long. Per the germline V gene, CDR1 is LNHDA and CDR2 is SQIVND (reference sequence). CDR3 nucleotide sequence: TGTGCCAGTAGTATACTGGGAGGGGCGGGACTAAACTACAATGAGCAGTTCTTC. Translated: CASSILGGAGLNYNEQFF.

This chain links TRBV28 with TRBJ1-2; 9 nucleotides align to TRBD1. CDR1 is MDHEN and CDR2 is SYDVKM in the germline V gene. V shed 5 bases, J shed 4 bases, and the junction held 5 bases outside the gene matches. This CDR3 is 14 amino acids long. The CDR3 spells CASSVDRGIYGYTF. Here the CDR3 DNA reads TGTGCCAGCAGTGTTGACAGGGGGATCTATGGCTACACCTTC.

The chain combines TRBV6-5 with TRBJ2-1; 11 bases agree with TRBD2. In germline, CDR1 is MNHEY, CDR2 SVGAGI. After removal of 0 bases from V and 5 bases from J, the junction contained 12 bases not matched to a gene. This CDR3 is built from 19 residues. CDR3 sequence: CASSYSDPTSGSRHNEQFF. The CDR3, as DNA: TGTGCCAGCAGTTACTCCGACCCCACTAGCGGGAGTAGGCACAATGAGCAGTTCTTC.

The chain is built from TRBV28 and TRBJ2-7, with 10 bases lining up with TRBD1. The CDR3 spans 15 residues. Trimming removed 7 bases from V and 3 bases from J; junction bases left unmatched: 9. The germline gives CDR1 MDHEN, CDR2 SYDVKM. Here the CDR3 reads CASISLTGGFYEQYF. The CDR3 region has the DNA TGTGCCAGCATTAGCTTGACAGGGGGCTTCTACGAGCAGTACTTC.

The chain has TRBV20-1 and TRBJ2-3; no definite D call. Germline CDR1 DFQATT, CDR2 SNEGSKA (reference sequence). This CDR3 region has 12 residues. V gave up 1 base and J gave up 1 base, with 3 bases separating them. The CDR3 region has the DNA TGCAGTGCTAGAGCCGGCACAGATACGCAGTATTTT. Translated: CSARAGTDTQYF.

The sample holds one count of this clonotype. The rearrangement joins TRBV19 to TRBJ2-1; unclear D gene. Trimming removed 1 base at V and 10 bases at J, with 8 bases between. This CDR3 comprises 12 residues. Germline V lookup: CDR1 LNHDA, CDR2 SQIVND (reference sequence). The CDR3 DNA is TGTGCCAGTAGTATAGGAGGACGGGAGCAGTTCTTC. It specifies CASSIGGREQFF.

Only a few counts were recorded for this clonotype. This chain uses TRBV7-9 with TRBJ2-1, with TRBD1 as a possible D gene (5 bases). CDR3 length equals 13 residues. The V end was cut by 2 bases, the J end by 6 bases, with 8 bases between. Germline V gene lookup returns CDR1 SEHNR and CDR2 FQNEAQ (reference sequence). The chain's CDR3 is CASSLSQGNEQFF. CDR3 nucleotide sequence: TGTGCCAGCAGCTTATCCCAGGGCAATGAGCAGTTCTTC.

J is TRBJ2-7 and V is TRBV30; TRBD1 matches at 8 bases. Trimming cost V 2 bases and J 11 bases; bases outside gene matches: 5. The CDR3 is made up of 11 amino acids. In germline, CDR1 is GTSNPN, CDR2 SVGIG (reference sequence). DNA for the CDR3: TGTGCCTGGAGTTTCAGGACAGGGAAGTACTTC. It yields the protein CAWSFRTGKYF.

The rearrangement uses TRBV19 and TRBJ1-1; D not certain. Germline CDR1 LNHDA, CDR2 SQIVND (reference sequence). With 2 bases removed from V and 1 base from J, the gap between germline ends came to 11 bases. This CDR3 region has 15 residues. The CDR3 sequence: CASSILDGTNTEAFF. DNA of the CDR3: TGTGCCAGTAGTATACTGGACGGAACGAACACTGAAGCTTTCTTT.